This TCR beta chain originates from a study of blood T cells in healthy people across ages. Study-level findings and limits: Diversity estimates drawn from one million T cells were deemed underestimates. Greater diversity and more naive CD4+ cells were seen in long-lived donors than in aged donors.

A second about 7 to 12 cycle PCR used barcoded and J-beta primers. Carrying 12 random nucleotides, a template-switch adaptor labeled each individual cDNA molecule. TCRdb itself ran the 5' RACE reads through MiXCR, one entry per CDR3 protein. The table shows 500,000 to 700,000 distinct CDR3 sequences, with 25% to 35% occurring only once. V lost 4 bases and J lost 5, with 12 bases in between. The CDR3 spans 13 residues. In germline, CDR1 is SQVTM, CDR2 ANQGSEA. This clonotype was counted many times. What it recognizes is unknown. This clonotype originated in a woman of 80 years or more in good health. This chain joins TRBV29-1 and TRBJ2-1; D gene unclear. The sequencing sample was made of blood. Written as DNA, the CDR3 is TGCAGCGTTGCTCAGAAGGTGAACAATGAGCAGTTCTTC. This sequence encodes CSVAQKVNNEQFF.